Listed here are 30 T cell receptor beta chains from one sample, sequenced in a study of blood T cell repertoires in COVID-19. Clones were read by immunoSEQ multiplex PCR, and TCRdb kept only the in-frame ones, dropping some. The repertoire holds 200,000 to 300,000 clones, approximately 90% seen once, with approximately 1.2% in the top ten. Sequencing was performed on PBMCs or T cells enriched from blood (not recorded which). These receptors were taken from a woman between 40 and 55 years old with acute COVID-19.

This chain connects TRBV6-5 to TRBJ2-7; 9 bases are a match to TRBD1. CDR1 and CDR2 (germline): MNHEY, SVGAGI. The CDR3 has 15 residues. J lost 1 base, V lost 6 bases, and 7 bases had no gene match. As DNA, the CDR3 is TGTGCCAGCAGCCGGACAGGGGAAGGATCCTACGAGCAGTACTTC. Protein: CASSRTGEGSYEQYF.

This clone appeared once. The chain has TRBV24-1 and TRBJ2-5; the match to TRBD1 covers 7 bases. Per the germline V gene, CDR1 is KGHDR and CDR2 is SFDVKD. This CDR3 region has 14 residues. Unmatched junction bases numbered 5, after V lost 3 bases and J lost 5 bases. The CDR3 is CATSDRTGDETQYF. For the CDR3, the DNA is TGTGCCACCAGTGATCGTACAGGGGACGAGACCCAGTACTTC.

The J gene is TRBJ1-6, the V gene TRBV5-4; 7 positions match TRBD1. CDR3 length equals 14 residues. V lost 6 bases to trimming and J lost 5 bases; unmatched junction nucleotides: 5. The V gene's germline CDR1 is SGHNT and CDR2 YYREEE (reference sequence). The CDR3 reads CASTRDSNNSPLHF. CDR3 DNA: TGTGCCAGCACCCGGGACAGTAATAATTCACCCCTCCACTTT.

The CDR3: CASSGSGRVDHEQFF. CDR3 nucleotide sequence: TGCGCCAGCAGTGGGAGCGGGAGAGTGGACCATGAGCAGTTCTTC. The J gene is TRBJ2-1, the V gene TRBV10-1; 8 nucleotides line up with TRBD2. The CDR3 sequence is 15 residues long. Per germline, CDR1 WNHNN and CDR2 SYGVQD (reference sequence). V lost 4 bases, J lost 8 bases, and 10 bases stayed unmatched.

The rearrangement joins TRBV5-1 to TRBJ2-3; possible D gene TRBD2, 6 bases. Trimming removed 0 bases at V and 5 bases at J, with 7 bases between. The germline V gene has CDR1 SGHRS and CDR2 YFSETQ. The CDR3 sequence is 13 residues long. The CDR3 DNA follows: TGCGCCAGCAGCTTGGTGGGGGGAGATACGCAGTATTTT. Residues: CASSLVGGDTQYF.

The V call is TRBV30, the J call TRBJ1-5, with TRBD1 as a possible D gene (5 bases). This CDR3 comprises 15 residues. V lost 1 base and J 3 bases, leaving 13 bases between the germline ends. Germline loops: CDR1 GTSNPN, CDR2 SVGIG (reference sequence). The CDR3 protein is CAWSDPPGFNQPQHF. In DNA form, the CDR3 reads TGTGCCTGGAGTGACCCTCCAGGGTTCAATCAGCCCCAGCATTTT.

The chain has TRBV5-1 and TRBJ2-3, with TRBD2 matching 15 bases. V shed 4 bases and J 3 bases; nucleotides not matched to a gene: 18. The CDR3 is 21 residues long. Germline V gene sequence: CDR1 SGHRS, CDR2 YFSETQ. The CDR3 DNA is TGCGCCAGCAGCCCTGCCCCCACTGGGGGACTAGCGGGAGGAAGTACAGATACGCAGTATTTT. As protein: CASSPAPTGGLAGGSTDTQYF.

The V and J genes are TRBV7-2 and TRBJ1-6, with D possibly TRBD1 on 6 matching bases. This CDR3 has 13 amino acids. CDR1 is SGHTA and CDR2 is FQGNSA in the germline V gene. The V and J ends lost 4 bases and 5 bases respectively, with 6 bases between them. The CDR3 DNA follows: TGTGCCAGCAGCTCAGGGGATAATTCACCCCTCCACTTT. Amino acid sequence: CASSSGDNSPLHF.

This chain joins TRBV5-8 and TRBJ2-6, with a tentative D call TRBD2 (6 bases). The CDR3 contains 16 residues. Looked up from germline, CDR1 is SGHTS and CDR2 is YDEGEE. V lost 3 bases, J lost 4 bases, and 14 bases lay in between. In DNA, the CDR3 is TGTGCCAGCAGCTCCTACGGGAGCGCCGGGGCCAACGTCCTGACTTTC. This gives the protein CASSSYGSAGANVLTF.

This sequence joins TRBV27 and TRBJ1-1, with D unclear. From germline, CDR1 is MNHEY and CDR2 SMNVEV (reference sequence). The germline V and J ends were trimmed by 6 bases and 5 bases, with 19 bases remaining between them. This CDR3 spans 15 amino acids. CDR3 amino acids: CASRPVGRRGTEAFF. In DNA, the CDR3 is TGTGCCAGCAGACCCGTCGGGCGCCGAGGGACTGAAGCTTTCTTT.

The chain uses TRBV7-9 and TRBJ2-3, with TRBD2 matching 9 bases. Germline V gene sequence: CDR1 SEHNR, CDR2 FQNEAQ (reference sequence). Unmatched junction bases numbered 12, after V lost 6 bases and J lost 2 bases. The CDR3 runs to 17 residues. Here the CDR3 reads CASRSSRTSENTDTQYF. Here the CDR3 DNA reads TGTGCCAGCAGATCGAGTCGGACTAGCGAAAACACAGATACGCAGTATTTT.

Concerning this clone itself: Other DNA sequences from this sample encode an identical CDR3 as well. The chain links TRBV9 to TRBJ1-2; no firm D call. In germline, CDR1 is SGDLS, CDR2 YYNGEE. V lost 0 bases and J 2 bases, leaving 8 bases between the germline ends. The CDR3 loop spans 14 amino acids. The CDR3 sequence is CASSVADTNYGYTF. DNA of the CDR3: TGTGCCAGCAGCGTAGCTGACACCAACTATGGCTACACCTTC.

The CDR3 nucleotides read TGTGCCAGCAGCTTAGATCTAGCCCGGAAAGACGCTGAAGCTTTCTTT. Protein sequence: CASSLDLARKDAEAFF. The V call is TRBV11-3, the J call TRBJ1-1; D uncertain. The CDR3 covers 16 residues. Per germline, CDR1 SGHNT and CDR2 YENEEA. V was cut by 0 bases and J by 6 bases, with 17 bases left in between.

The gene calls are TRBV10-3 and TRBJ2-1, with TRBD2 as a possible D gene (6 bases). V was clipped by 4 bases and J by 0 bases, with 10 bases between them. Germline loops: CDR1 ENHRY, CDR2 SYGVKD. The CDR3 is 15 residues long. CDR3 sequence: CAISGGGNSYNEQFF. The CDR3 DNA is TGTGCCATCAGTGGGGGCGGGAACTCCTACAATGAGCAGTTCTTC.

The chain uses TRBV11-3 and TRBJ2-1; 8 bases map to TRBD2. CDR3 length equals 16 residues. The trim removed 5 bases at V and 5 bases at J, leaving 11 bases unmatched. CDR1 SGHNT and CDR2 YENEEA come from the germline V gene. This chain's CDR3 is CASSRPGLGIHNEQFF. The CDR3 DNA is TGTGCCAGCAGCAGACCGGGACTAGGGATCCACAATGAGCAGTTCTTC.

The chain recombines TRBV2 with TRBJ1-3, with 8 bases matching TRBD1. CDR3 size: 16 residues. Per the germline V gene, CDR1 is SNHLY and CDR2 is FYNNEI. The trim removed 3 bases at V and 4 bases at J, leaving 8 bases unmatched. CDR3 region: CASSDPQGGSGNTIYF. The CDR3 DNA is TGTGCCAGCAGTGACCCACAGGGGGGATCGGGAAACACCATATATTTT.

The J gene is TRBJ2-7, the V gene TRBV15; 7 bases match TRBD2. V lost 5 bases and J lost 0; bases outside the gene matches: 7. This CDR3 spans 15 amino acids. Germline CDR1 and CDR2: LNHNV and YYDKDF (reference sequence). CDR3 sequence: CATSVPGGNSYEQYF. The CDR3 nucleotides read TGTGCCACCAGCGTGCCGGGGGGTAACTCCTACGAGCAGTACTTC.

This chain joins TRBV7-9 and TRBJ1-2; D ambiguous. There are 14 residues in the CDR3. CDR1 is SEHNR, CDR2 FQNEAQ, per germline (reference sequence). The germline V and J ends were trimmed by 3 bases and 4 bases, with 12 bases remaining between them. This CDR3 is CASSFLAGSYGYTF. In DNA form, the CDR3 reads TGTGCCAGCAGCTTTTTGGCAGGAAGCTATGGCTACACCTTC.

The V call is TRBV5-4, the J call TRBJ2-7, with D perhaps matching TRBD1 (6 bases). The CDR3 has 13 residues. CDR1 and CDR2 from the germline V gene are SGHNT and YYREEE (reference sequence). Trimming shortened V by 4 bases and J by 0 bases, and 8 bases separated the two germline ends. This CDR3 reads CASSVQGSYEQYV. The CDR3 DNA reads as TGTGCCAGCAGCGTACAGGGCTCCTACGAGCAGTACGTC.

The chain recombines TRBV3-1 (or the pseudogene TRBV3-2) with TRBJ1-5; perhaps TRBD1 as D (6 bases). The CDR3 loop spans 15 amino acids. Germline V gene sequence: CDR1 LGHDT, CDR2 YNNKEL (reference sequence). Trimming removed 1 base from V and 5 bases from J, with 12 bases in between. CDR3 sequence: CASSQGIKGDQPQHF. The CDR3 DNA reads as TGTGCCAGCAGCCAAGGAATTAAGGGGGATCAGCCCCAGCATTTT.

A note on this clone: Its ends do not fully match the called genes, so a read error is possible. The CDR3 region has the DNA TGTGCCAGCAGCTTATGGGTTCGGACTAGCGGGAATTGGAGGCACTTC. Protein: CASSLWVRTSGNWRHF. This chain uses TRBV11-2 with TRBJ2-7; TRBD2 aligns across 12 bases. The CDR3 is made up of 16 amino acids. Germline CDR1 SGHAT, CDR2 FQNNGV.

The gene calls are TRBV5-1 and TRBJ2-2; D is unresolved. The CDR3 covers 13 residues. The V end lost 1 base, the J end lost 3 bases, and 4 bases lay between the germline ends. Germline assignment: CDR1 SGHRS and CDR2 YFSETQ. The CDR3 DNA is TGCGCCAGCAGCTTGCCGGACACCGGGGAGCTGTTTTTT. The encoded protein is CASSLPDTGELFF.

This rearrangement joins TRBV12-3 or TRBV12-4 to TRBJ2-7, with TRBD2 as a possible D gene (5 bases). Trimming left V 5 bases short and J 2 bases short, with 7 bases between. The CDR3 covers 12 residues. The CDR3 region is CASSSGPYEQYV. In DNA, the CDR3 is TGTGCCAGCAGTAGCGGACCCTACGAGCAGTACGTC.

This clone was detected only a few times. The V gene is TRBV21-1, the J gene TRBJ2-7; TRBD2, the D gene given by the table, was not confirmed from the DNA. TRBV21-1 corresponds to a pseudogene. The CDR3 length is 16 residues. CDR3 bases: TGTGCCAGCAGCAAAATTTCGACGGCGGGAGCTGGCGAGCAGTACGTC. Translation gives CASSKISTAGAGEQYV.

V and J are TRBV7-2 and TRBJ2-3; D remains ambiguous. The ends were cut back, 3 bases at V and 6 bases at J, with 10 bases in the middle. Germline CDR1 SGHTA, CDR2 FQGNSA. The CDR3 consists of 13 residues. The chain's CDR3 is CASSLALPDTQYF. The CDR3 bases are TGTGCCAGCAGCTTGGCCCTCCCGGATACGCAGTATTTT.

The V and J genes are TRBV18 and TRBJ1-2, with D maybe TRBD1 (5 bases). Trimming removed 3 bases at V and 6 bases at J, with 17 bases between. The CDR3 runs 15 residues. The germline gives CDR1 KGHSH, CDR2 LQKENI. The CDR3 spells CASSPSQGGLDGYTF. The CDR3, as DNA: TGTGCCAGCTCACCCTCCCAGGGAGGTCTGGATGGCTACACCTTC. Looking up the rest from reference TRBV18 and TRBJ1-2 gives the full variable domain: NAGVMQNPRHLVRRRGQEARLRCSPMKGHSHVYWYRQLPEEGLKFMVYLQKENIIDESGMPKERFSAEFPKEGPSILRIQQVVRGDSAAYFCASSPSQGGLDGYTFGSGTRLTVV.

The V and J genes are TRBV9 and TRBJ2-3, with TRBD2 identical over 7 bases. The V gene end was trimmed by 3 bases and the J gene end by 5 bases; junction bases not matched to a gene: 15. This CDR3 region has 17 residues. Germline CDR1 reads SGDLS; CDR2 reads YYNGEE. The CDR3 loop is CASSARPPGGRGDTQYF. The CDR3 bases are TGTGCCAGCAGCGCCCGACCCCCCGGTGGGAGGGGAGATACGCAGTATTTT. The whole variable domain, filled in from reference TRBV9 and TRBJ2-3, reads DSGVTQTPKHLITATGQRVTLRCSPRSGDLSVYWYQQSLDQGLQFLIQYYNGEERAKGNILERFSAQQFPDLHSELNLSSLELGDSALYFCASSARPPGGRGDTQYFGPGTRLTVL.

The chain links TRBV5-6 to TRBJ1-2, with 10 bases identical to TRBD1. CDR1 and CDR2 (germline): SGHDT, YYEEEE. The J segment lost 3 bases and the V segment lost 4 bases, leaving 15 bases of the junction unmatched. The CDR3 spans 18 residues. The CDR3 reads CASSPWFLWDRGDYGYTF. CDR3 nucleotides: TGTGCCAGCAGCCCTTGGTTTTTATGGGACAGGGGAGACTATGGCTACACCTTC.

The chain combines TRBV29-1 with TRBJ1-2, with a possible D match to TRBD1 (5 bases). The germline V gene encodes CDR1 SQVTM and CDR2 ANQGSEA. The CDR3 is made up of 11 amino acids. Trimming took off 6 bases at V and 8 bases at J, with 13 bases between the two ends. CDR3 bases: TGCAGCGTCAAGGGGTCGGACGGCTACACCTTC. It codes for CSVKGSDGYTF. Based on the CDR3 plus reference TRBV29-1 and TRBJ1-2, the full variable domain is SAVISQKPSRDICQRGTSLTIQCQVDSQVTMMFWYRQQPGQSLTLIATANQGSEATYESGFVIDKFPISRPNLTFSTLTVSNMSPEDSSIYLCSVKGSDGYTFGSGTRLTVV.

The chain couples TRBV3-1 (or the pseudogene TRBV3-2) to TRBJ2-7; D may be TRBD1 (5 bases). The CDR3 totals 13 residues. Trimming took 1 base from V and 6 from J, leaving 10 bases between them. CDR1 LGHDT and CDR2 YNNKEL come from the germline V gene (reference sequence). The CDR3 loop reads CASSQGMDTEQYV. The DNA of the CDR3 is TGTGCCAGCAGCCAAGGTATGGACACCGAGCAGTACGTC.